This section outlines one T cell receptor beta chain sequence together with its context. Seattle patient enrollment occurred during active infection, with longitudinal follow-up thereafter. The sample is drawn from a study of blood T cell repertoires in COVID-19. Across the whole study: Material from acute and convalescent COVID-19 was sourced from the United States, Italy and Spain. Sources were T cells, B-cell-depleted T cells, or PBMCs; the material itself was cDNA or gDNA.

The CDR3 length is 12 residues. V shed 6 bases and J shed 6 bases, with 11 bases lying between them. Per the germline V gene, CDR1 is KGHSH and CDR2 is LQKENI. As processed by the authors: Estimation of nucleated cell counts relied on the amplification of reference gene primers. The repertoire was sequenced with immunoSEQ multiplex PCR; TCRdb's copy has only in-frame clones and lacks some. V, J and clone size derive from that table, while D and trimming were established from the DNA sequence. The table lists about 310,000 clones, roughly nine tenths of them singletons, with roughly 2.9% in the top ten.

The receptor comes from a woman aged 25 to 39 with COVID-19, enrolled during active disease. The chain has TRBV18 and TRBJ1-2; possible D gene TRBD1, 5 bases. Sequencing input: peripheral blood. The DNA of the CDR3 is TGTGCCAGCTCGCCGGCGGGGGATGGCTACACCTTC. It encodes CASSPAGDGYTF.